The subject of this entry is one T cell receptor (beta chain). The data were obtained in a study of T cell responses to AZD1222 COVID-19 vaccine. Trimming stripped 4 bases from V and 5 bases from J, with 14 bases between. Germline CDR1 MDHEN, CDR2 SYDVKM. CDR3 length: 15 residues. TCRdb's copy holds only in-frame clones and misses some; the assay was immunoSEQ multiplex PCR. The sample gives 160,000 or so clones, approximately 90% of which show up once; roughly 4% is in the top ten. This TCR came from an adult who received the MenACWY meningococcal vaccine as a control. Sequenced material: peripheral blood, taken 28 days after the second dose of the MenACWY control vaccine. This sequence joins TRBV28 and TRBJ1-4, with TRBD1 as a possible D gene (6 bases). As DNA, the CDR3 is TGTGCCAGCAGTTCGAATCAGGGGAGGAATGAAAAACTGTTTTTT. This gives the protein CASSSNQGRNEKLFF. Full variable domain (missing parts from reference TRBV28 and TRBJ1-4): DVKVTQSSRYLVKRTGEKVFLECVQDMDHENMFWYRQDPGLGLRLIYFSYDVKMKEKGDIPEGYSVSREKKERFSLILESASTNQTSMYLCASSSNQGRNEKLFFGSGTQLSVL.